This TCR beta chain originates from a study of beta chain features in type 1 diabetes. Overall study results and limits: Moderate but significant shortening of TCRB CDR3s was recorded in all four CD4+ subsets from Type 1 diabetes patients.

Sequenced material consisted of expressed TCRB transcripts (all of the isolated RNA was reverse transcribed). The table came from immunoSEQ multiplex PCR; TCRdb's copy has only in-frame clones and leaves some out. The sample lists about 230,000 clones, 9.6% occurring once. The table lists this clone with a few counts. Antigen unknown. The germline CDR1 and CDR2 sequences are SNHLY and FYNNEI. The CDR3 has 13 residues. Trimming removed 3 bases at V and 6 bases at J, with 12 bases between. The TCR originated in a woman between 18 and 30 years old in good health. The specimen was naive CD4+ T cells from blood. The V call is TRBV2, the J call TRBJ2-7; D call uncertain. The CDR3 nucleotides read TGTGCCAGCAGTGATTACCGCTCGGGCGAGCAGTACTTC. Its protein product is CASSDYRSGEQYF.